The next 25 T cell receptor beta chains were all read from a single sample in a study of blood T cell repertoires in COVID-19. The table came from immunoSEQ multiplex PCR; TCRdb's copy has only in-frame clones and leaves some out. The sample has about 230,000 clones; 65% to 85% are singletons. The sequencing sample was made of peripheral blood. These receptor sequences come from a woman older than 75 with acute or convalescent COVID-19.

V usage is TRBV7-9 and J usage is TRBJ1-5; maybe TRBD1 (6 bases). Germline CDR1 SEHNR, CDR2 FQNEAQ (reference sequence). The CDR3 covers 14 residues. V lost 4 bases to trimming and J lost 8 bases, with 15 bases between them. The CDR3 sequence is CASSSGVYPEPQHF. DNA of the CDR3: TGTGCCAGCAGCTCAGGGGTATACCCCGAGCCCCAGCATTTT.

This chain's CDR3 is CASSLDSSGNTIYF. The DNA for the CDR3 is TGCGCCAGCAGCTTGGACAGCTCTGGAAACACCATATATTTT. This rearrangement joins TRBV5-1 to TRBJ1-3, with unresolved D. The germline V and J ends were trimmed by 0 bases and 0 bases, with 4 bases remaining between them. Germline loops: CDR1 SGHRS, CDR2 YFSETQ. The CDR3 is 14 amino acids. Full variable domain (rest looked up from reference TRBV5-1 and TRBJ1-3): KAGVTQTPRYLIKTRGQQVTLSCSPISGHRSVSWYQQTPGQGLQFLFEYFSETQRNKGNFPGRFSGRQFSNSRSEMNVSTLELGDSALYLCASSLDSSGNTIYFGEGSWLTVV.

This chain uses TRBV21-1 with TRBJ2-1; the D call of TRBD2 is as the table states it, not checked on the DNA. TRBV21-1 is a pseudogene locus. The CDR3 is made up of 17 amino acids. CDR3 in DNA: TGTGCCAGCAGCAAAGCGAAAGCCGGGACTAGAGAGAATGAGCAGTTCTTC. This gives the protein CASSKAKAGTRENEQFF.

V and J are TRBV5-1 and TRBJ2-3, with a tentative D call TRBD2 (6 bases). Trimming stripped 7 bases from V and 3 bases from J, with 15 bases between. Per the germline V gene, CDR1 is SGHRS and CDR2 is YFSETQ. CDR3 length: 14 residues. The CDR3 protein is CASGNGGLTDTQYF. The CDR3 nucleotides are TGCGCCAGCGGGAATGGGGGGTTGACAGATACGCAGTATTTT. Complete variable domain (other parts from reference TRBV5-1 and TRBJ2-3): KAGVTQTPRYLIKTRGQQVTLSCSPISGHRSVSWYQQTPGQGLQFLFEYFSETQRNKGNFPGRFSGRQFSNSRSEMNVSTLELGDSALYLCASGNGGLTDTQYFGPGTRLTVL.

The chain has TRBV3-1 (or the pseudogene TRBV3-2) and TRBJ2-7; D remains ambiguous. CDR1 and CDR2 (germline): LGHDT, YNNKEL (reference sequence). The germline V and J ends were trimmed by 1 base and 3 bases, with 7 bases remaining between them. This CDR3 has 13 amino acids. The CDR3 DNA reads TGTGCCAGCAGCCAAGCCCCCGGCTACGAGCAGTACTTC. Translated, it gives CASSQAPGYEQYF.

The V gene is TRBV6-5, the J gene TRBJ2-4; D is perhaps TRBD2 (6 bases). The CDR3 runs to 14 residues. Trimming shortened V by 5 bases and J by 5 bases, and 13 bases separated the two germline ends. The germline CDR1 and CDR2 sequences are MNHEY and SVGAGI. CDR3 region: CASSPGWGENIQYF. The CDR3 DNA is TGTGCCAGCAGTCCCGGGTGGGGGGAAAACATTCAGTACTTC.

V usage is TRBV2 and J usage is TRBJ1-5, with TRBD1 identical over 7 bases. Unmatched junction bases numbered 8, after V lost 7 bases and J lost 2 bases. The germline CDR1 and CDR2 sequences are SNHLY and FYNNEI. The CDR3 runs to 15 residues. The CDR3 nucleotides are TGTGCCAGCACCCCAGGGGGTAAGGGCAATCAGCCCCAGCATTTT. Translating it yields CASTPGGKGNQPQHF.

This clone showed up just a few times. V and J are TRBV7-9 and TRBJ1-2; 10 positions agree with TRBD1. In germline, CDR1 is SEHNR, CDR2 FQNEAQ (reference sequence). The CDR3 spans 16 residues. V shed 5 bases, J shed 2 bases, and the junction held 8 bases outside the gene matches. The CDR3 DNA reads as TGTGCCAGCAGCCGATTATGGGACAGGGGCAACTATGGCTACACCTTC. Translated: CASSRLWDRGNYGYTF.

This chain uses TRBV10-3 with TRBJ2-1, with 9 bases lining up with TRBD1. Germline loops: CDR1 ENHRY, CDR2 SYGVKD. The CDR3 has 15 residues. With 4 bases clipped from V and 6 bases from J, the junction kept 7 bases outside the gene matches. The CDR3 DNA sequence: TGTGCCATCAGTGGGGGACAGGGAACGATCAATGAGCAGTTCTTC. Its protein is CAISGGQGTINEQFF.

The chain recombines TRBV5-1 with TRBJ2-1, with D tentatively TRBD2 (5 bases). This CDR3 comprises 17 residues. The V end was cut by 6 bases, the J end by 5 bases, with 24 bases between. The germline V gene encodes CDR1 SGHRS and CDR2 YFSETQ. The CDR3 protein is CASTGTSRVPGNNEQFF. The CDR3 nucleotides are TGCGCCAGCACGGGAACCTCCCGCGTGCCTGGGAACAATGAGCAGTTCTTC.

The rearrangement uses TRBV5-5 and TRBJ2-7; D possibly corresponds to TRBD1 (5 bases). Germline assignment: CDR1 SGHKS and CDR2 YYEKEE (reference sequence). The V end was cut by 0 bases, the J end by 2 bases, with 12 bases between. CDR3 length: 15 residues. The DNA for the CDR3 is TGTGCCAGCAGCTTGGGGCAGGGTCTTACCTACGAGCAGTACTTC. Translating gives CASSLGQGLTYEQYF.

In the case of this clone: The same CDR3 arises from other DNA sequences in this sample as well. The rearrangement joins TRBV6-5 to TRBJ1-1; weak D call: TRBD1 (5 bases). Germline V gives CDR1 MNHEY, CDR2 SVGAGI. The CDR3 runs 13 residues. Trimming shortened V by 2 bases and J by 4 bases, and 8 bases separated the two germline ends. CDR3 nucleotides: TGTGCCAGCAGTTACCCGGGGGGCACTGAAGCTTTCTTT. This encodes CASSYPGGTEAFF.

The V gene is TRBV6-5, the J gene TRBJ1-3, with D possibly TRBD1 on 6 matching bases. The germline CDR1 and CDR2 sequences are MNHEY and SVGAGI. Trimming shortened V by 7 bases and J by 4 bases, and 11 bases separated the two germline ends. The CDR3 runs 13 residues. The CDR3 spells CASKTGLGNTIYF. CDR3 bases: TGTGCCAGCAAAACAGGGCTCGGAAACACCATATATTTT.

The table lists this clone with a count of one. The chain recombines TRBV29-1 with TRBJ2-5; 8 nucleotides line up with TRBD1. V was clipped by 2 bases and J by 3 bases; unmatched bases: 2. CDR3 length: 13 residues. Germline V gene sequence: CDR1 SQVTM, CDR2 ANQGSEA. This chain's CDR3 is CSVEPTGEETQYF. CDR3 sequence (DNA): TGCAGCGTTGAACCGACAGGGGAAGAGACCCAGTACTTC.

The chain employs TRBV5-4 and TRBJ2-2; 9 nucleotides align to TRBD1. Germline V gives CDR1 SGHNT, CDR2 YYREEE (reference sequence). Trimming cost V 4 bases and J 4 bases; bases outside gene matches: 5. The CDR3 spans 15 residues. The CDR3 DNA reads TGTGCCAGCAGCCCCGGGACAGGGTTCACCGGGGAGCTGTTTTTT. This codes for CASSPGTGFTGELFF.

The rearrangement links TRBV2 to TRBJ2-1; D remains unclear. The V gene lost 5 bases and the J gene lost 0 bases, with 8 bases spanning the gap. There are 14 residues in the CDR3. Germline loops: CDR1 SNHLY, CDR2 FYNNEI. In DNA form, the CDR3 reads TGTGCCAGCAGTCTGAGGAGCTCCTACAATGAGCAGTTCTTC. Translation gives CASSLRSSYNEQFF.

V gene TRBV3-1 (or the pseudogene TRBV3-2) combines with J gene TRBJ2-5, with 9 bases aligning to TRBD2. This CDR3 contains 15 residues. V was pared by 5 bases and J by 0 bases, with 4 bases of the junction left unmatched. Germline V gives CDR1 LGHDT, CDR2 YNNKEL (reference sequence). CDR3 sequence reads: CASSSSGGNQETQYF. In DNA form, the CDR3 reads TGTGCCAGCAGCAGTAGCGGGGGAAACCAAGAGACCCAGTACTTC.

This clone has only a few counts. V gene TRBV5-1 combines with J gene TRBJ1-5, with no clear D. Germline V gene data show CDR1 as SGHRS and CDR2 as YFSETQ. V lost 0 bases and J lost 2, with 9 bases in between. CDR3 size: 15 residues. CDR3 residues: CASSLDPHGNQPQHF. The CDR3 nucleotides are TGCGCCAGCAGCTTGGACCCACATGGCAATCAGCCCCAGCATTTT.

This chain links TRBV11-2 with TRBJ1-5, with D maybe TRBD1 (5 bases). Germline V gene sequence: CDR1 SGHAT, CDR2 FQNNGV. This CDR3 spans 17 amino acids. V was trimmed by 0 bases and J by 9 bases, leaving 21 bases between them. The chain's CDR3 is CASSLDRLGGTQLPQHF. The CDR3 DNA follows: TGTGCCAGCAGCTTAGATAGGTTAGGAGGGACCCAATTGCCCCAGCATTTT.

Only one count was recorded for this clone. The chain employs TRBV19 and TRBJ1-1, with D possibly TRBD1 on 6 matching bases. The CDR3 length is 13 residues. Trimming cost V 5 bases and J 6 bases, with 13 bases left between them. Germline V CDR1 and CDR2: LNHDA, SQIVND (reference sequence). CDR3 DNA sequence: TGTGCCAGTAGTCGACAGGTTTCCCCTGAAGCTTTCTTT. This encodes CASSRQVSPEAFF.

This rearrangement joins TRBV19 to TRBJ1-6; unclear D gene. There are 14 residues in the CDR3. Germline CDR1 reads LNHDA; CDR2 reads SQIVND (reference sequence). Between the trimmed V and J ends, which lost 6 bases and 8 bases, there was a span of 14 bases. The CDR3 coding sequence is TGTGCCAGTAGGCCGAACGGGGAGGATTCACCCCTCCACTTT. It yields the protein CASRPNGEDSPLHF.

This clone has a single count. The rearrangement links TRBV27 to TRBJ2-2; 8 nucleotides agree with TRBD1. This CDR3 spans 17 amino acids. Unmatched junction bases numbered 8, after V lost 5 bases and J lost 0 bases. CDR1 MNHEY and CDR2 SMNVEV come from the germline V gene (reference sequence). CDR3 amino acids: CASSPRTGQTNTGELFF. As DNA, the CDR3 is TGTGCCAGCAGTCCGCGGACAGGGCAGACGAACACCGGGGAGCTGTTTTTT.

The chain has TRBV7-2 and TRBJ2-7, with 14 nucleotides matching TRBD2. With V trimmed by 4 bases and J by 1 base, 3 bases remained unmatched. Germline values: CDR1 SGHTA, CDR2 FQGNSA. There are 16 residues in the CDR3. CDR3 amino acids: CASSYGLAGGSYEQYF. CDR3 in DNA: TGTGCCAGCAGCTACGGACTAGCGGGGGGTTCCTACGAGCAGTACTTC.

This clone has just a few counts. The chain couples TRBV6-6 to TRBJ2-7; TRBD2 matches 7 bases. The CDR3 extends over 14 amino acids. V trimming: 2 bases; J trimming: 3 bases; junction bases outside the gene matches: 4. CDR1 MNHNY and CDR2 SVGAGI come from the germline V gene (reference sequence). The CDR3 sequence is CASSYSGKFYEQYF. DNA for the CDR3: TGTGCCAGCAGTTACAGCGGGAAGTTCTACGAGCAGTACTTC.

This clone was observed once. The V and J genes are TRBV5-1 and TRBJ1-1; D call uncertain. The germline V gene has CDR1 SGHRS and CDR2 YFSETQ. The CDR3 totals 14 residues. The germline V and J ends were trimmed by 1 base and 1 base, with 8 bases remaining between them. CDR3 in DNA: TGCGCCAGCAGCTTGACGACGGGGAACACTGAAGCTTTCTTT. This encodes CASSLTTGNTEAFF.